Listed below are T cell receptor beta chains from one sample, sequenced in a study of cytomegalovirus exposure and HLA in healthy donors. Generated by immunoSEQ multiplex PCR, the TCRdb table keeps only in-frame clones and is missing some. The sample yields 180,000 or so clones, around 86% seen once. Material: PBMCs. These receptor sequences come from a woman aged 50 to 65 in good health and CMV-seropositive. Each CDR3 is given with its conserved first and last residue. D genes are given only for firm matches. Some rows have no size entry. The others give once, few or many, or a class for an expanded clone.

j_gene,d_gene,v_gene,abundance,CDR3nt,CDR3aa
TRBJ2-7,TRBD1,TRBV6-5,.,TGTGCCAGCAGCCGACAGGGTAGGAACGAGCAGTACTTC,CASSRQGRNEQYF
TRBJ2-5,.,TRBV6-7,.,TGTGCCAGCAGTTGGCACTCGGGGAAAGAGACCCAGTACTTC,CASSWHSGKETQYF
TRBJ2-7,.,TRBV11-3,.,TGTGCCAGCAGCCTACTCAGGGGTTACGAGCAGTACTTC,CASSLLRGYEQYF
TRBJ2-7,.,TRBV29-1,.,TGCAGCGCCTCCCCCGGGGGGCTAGGTTCGCGGAAATCCTACGAGCAGTACTTC,CSASPGGLGSRKSYEQYF
TRBJ2-1,TRBD2,TRBV7-7,once,TGTGCCAGCAGCGTGGGGACTAGCGGGAGAAACGAGCAGTTCTTC,CASSVGTSGRNEQFF
TRBJ2-3,.,TRBV20-1,.,TGCAGTGCTTTCGAGGATACGCAGTATTTT,CSAFEDTQYF
TRBJ2-4,TRBD2,TRBV10-1,.,TGCGCCAGCAGTGCCGACGGGGGGGTGGACATTCAGTACTTC,CASSADGGVDIQYF
TRBJ2-3,.,TRBV5-6,.,TGTGCCAGCAGCCACCCGAGGAGGAGCACAGATACGCAGTATTTT,CASSHPRRSTDTQYF
TRBJ2-6,TRBD1,TRBV7-9,few,TGTGCCAGCAGCCCCGGGACAGGGGAATCGTCTGGGGCCAACGTCCTGACTTTC,CASSPGTGESSGANVLTF
TRBJ2-3,TRBD2,TRBV10-3,.,TGTGCCATCAAAGGTGTTAGCGGGATAGATACGCAGTATTTT,CAIKGVSGIDTQYF
TRBJ2-7,TRBD2,TRBV5-4,.,TGTGCCAGCAGCTTGGGACTAGCGGGGGGTCCCACCTCCTACGAGCAGTACTTC,CASSLGLAGGPTSYEQYF
TRBJ1-2,.,TRBV13,.,TGTGCCAGCAGCGCCCAGGAAGTAGTTGGGGGCTACACCTTC,CASSAQEVVGGYTF
TRBJ2-7,.,TRBV6-5,.,TGTGCCAGCAGTTACGTCGGAGGCTACGAGCAGTACTTC,CASSYVGGYEQYF
TRBJ2-3,TRBD2,TRBV6-6,.,TGTGCCAGCAGCCCCAGGGCGGGGGGAGATACGCAGTATTTT,CASSPRAGGDTQYF
TRBJ2-3,TRBD2,TRBV28,.,TGTGCCAGCAGTTTAGAGCGGGAGTATGATACGCAGTATTTT,CASSLEREYDTQYF
TRBJ1-1,TRBD1,TRBV5-1,.,TGCGCCAGCAGCCCGTGGACAGGGATTATGAACACTGAAGCTTTCTTT,CASSPWTGIMNTEAFF
TRBJ2-7,.,TRBV6-1,.,TGTGCCAGCAGTGACGGGTCACACTCCTACGAGCAGTACTTC,CASSDGSHSYEQYF
TRBJ1-1,.,TRBV15,.,TGTGCCACCAGCAGAGATGGGAGAAACGAAGCTTTCTTT,CATSRDGRNEAFF
TRBJ1-6,.,TRBV19,.,TGTGCCAGTAGGTCCCTAATTACCGGGAATTCACCCCTCCACTTT,CASRSLITGNSPLHF
TRBJ1-2,.,TRBV2,.,TGTGCCAGCAGTGATCTCAGTCCGGGCTACACCTTC,CASSDLSPGYTF
TRBJ1-4,TRBD1,TRBV19,few,TGTGCCAGTACATCCGTTGCAGGGGGTAATGAAAAACTGTTTTTT,CASTSVAGGNEKLFF
TRBJ2-2,TRBD2,TRBV30,.,TGTGCCCGGGAGGGGCGCAGGAACACCGGGGAGCTGTTTTTT,CAREGRRNTGELFF
TRBJ1-2,TRBD1,TRBV7-9,.,TGTGCCAGCAGCTGGACAGGGGGGAGCTATGGCTACACCTTC,CASSWTGGSYGYTF
TRBJ2-7,.,TRBV5-1,.,TGCGCCAGCAGACCCGACAGCTCCTACGAGCAGTACTTC,CASRPDSSYEQYF
TRBJ1-1,.,TRBV27,.,TGTGCCAGCAGGGCCAACAGGGCAGCTTTCTTT,CASRANRAAFF
TRBJ2-7,.,TRBV7-9,few,TGTTCCAGCAGCGACGGGAGAGGCTACGAGCAGTACTTC,CSSSDGRGYEQYF
TRBJ1-1,.,TRBV7-9,.,TGTGCCAGCAGCTTAGAGCACACTGAAGCTTTCTTT,CASSLEHTEAFF
TRBJ1-5,.,TRBV6-5,once,TGTGCCAGCAGTTACACGGGAGACTTCAATCAGCCCCAGCATTTT,CASSYTGDFNQPQHF
TRBJ2-3,.,TRBV6-1,.,TGTGCCAGCAGGCAAACAGGGATTGCAGATACGCAGTATTTT,CASRQTGIADTQYF
TRBJ1-1,TRBD1,TRBV6-5,.,TGTGCCAGCAGAAACACCGGGGACAGGTTCCTTGAAGCTTTCTTT,CASRNTGDRFLEAFF
TRBJ1-2,.,TRBV28,.,TGTGCCAGCGGGCCGCAGGGCTATGGCTACACCTTC,CASGPQGYGYTF